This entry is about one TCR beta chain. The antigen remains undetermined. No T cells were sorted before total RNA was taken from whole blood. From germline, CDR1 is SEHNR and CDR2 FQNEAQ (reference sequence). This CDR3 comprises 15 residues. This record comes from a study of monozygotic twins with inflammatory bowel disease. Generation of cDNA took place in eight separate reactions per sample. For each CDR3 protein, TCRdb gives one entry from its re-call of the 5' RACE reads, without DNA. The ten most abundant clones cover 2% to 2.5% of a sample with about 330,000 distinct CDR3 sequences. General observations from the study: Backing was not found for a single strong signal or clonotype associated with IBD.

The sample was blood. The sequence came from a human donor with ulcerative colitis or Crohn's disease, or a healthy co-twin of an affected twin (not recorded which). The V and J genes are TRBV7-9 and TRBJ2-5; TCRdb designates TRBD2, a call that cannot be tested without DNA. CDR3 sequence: CASSSGTRTQETQYF.